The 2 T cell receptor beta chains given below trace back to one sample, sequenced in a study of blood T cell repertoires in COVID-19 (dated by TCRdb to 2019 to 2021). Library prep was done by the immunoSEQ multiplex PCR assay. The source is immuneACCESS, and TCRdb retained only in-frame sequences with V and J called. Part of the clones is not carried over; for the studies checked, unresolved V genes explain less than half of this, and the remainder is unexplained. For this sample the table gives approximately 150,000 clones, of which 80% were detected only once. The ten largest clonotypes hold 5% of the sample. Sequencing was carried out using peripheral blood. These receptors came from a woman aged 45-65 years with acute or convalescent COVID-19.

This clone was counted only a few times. Here the CDR3 DNA reads TGTGCCTGGAATCCGCGGGGAAACTCCTACAATGAGCAGTTCTTC. Its protein is CAWNPRGNSYNEQFF. The gene calls are TRBV30 and TRBJ2-1; D possibly corresponds to TRBD2 (6 bases). CDR1 and CDR2 (germline): GTSNPN, SVGIG (reference sequence). The CDR3 covers 15 residues. V gave up 4 bases and J gave up 0 bases, with 13 bases separating them.

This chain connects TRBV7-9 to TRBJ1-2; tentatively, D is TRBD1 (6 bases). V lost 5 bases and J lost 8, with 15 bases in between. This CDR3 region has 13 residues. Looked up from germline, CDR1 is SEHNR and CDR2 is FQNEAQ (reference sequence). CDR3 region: CASSQAAGTGYTF. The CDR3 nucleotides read TGTGCCAGCAGCCAAGCCGCCGGGACAGGCTACACCTTC. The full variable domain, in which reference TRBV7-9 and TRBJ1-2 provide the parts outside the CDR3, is DTGVSQNPRHKITKRGQNVTFRCDPISEHNRLYWYRQTLGQGPEFLTYFQNEAQLEKSRLLSDRFSAERPKGSFSTLEIQRTEQGDSAMYLCASSQAAGTGYTFGSGTRLTVV.